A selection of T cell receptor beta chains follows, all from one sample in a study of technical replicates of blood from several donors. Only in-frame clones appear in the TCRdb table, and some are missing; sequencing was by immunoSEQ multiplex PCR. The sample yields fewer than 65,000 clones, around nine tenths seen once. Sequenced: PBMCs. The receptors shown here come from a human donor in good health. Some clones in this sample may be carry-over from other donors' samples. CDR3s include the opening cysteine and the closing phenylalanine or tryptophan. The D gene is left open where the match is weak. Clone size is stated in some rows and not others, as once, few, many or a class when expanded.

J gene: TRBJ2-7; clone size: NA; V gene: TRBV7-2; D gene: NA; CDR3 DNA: TGTGCCAGCAGCACCCCGCAGGGCCGGGAGCAGTACTTC; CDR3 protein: CASSTPQGREQYF
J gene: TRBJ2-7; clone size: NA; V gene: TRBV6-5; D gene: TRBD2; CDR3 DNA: TGTGCCAGCAGTTGGCTGGGGGGGAGTTCACCCTACGAGCAGTACTTC; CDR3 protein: CASSWLGGSSPYEQYF
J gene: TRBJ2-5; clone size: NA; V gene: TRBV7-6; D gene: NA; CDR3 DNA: TGTGCCAGCAGCTTAGCGGGTCGAGGGGAGACCCAGTACTTC; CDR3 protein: CASSLAGRGETQYF
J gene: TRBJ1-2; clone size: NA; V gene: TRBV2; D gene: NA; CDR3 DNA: TGTGCCAGCAGTGTATGGTTAGGGGCTGGCTACACCTTC; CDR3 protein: CASSVWLGAGYTF
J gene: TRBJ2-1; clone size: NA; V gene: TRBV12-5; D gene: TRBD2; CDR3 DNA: TGTGCTAGTGGTCCGAGGGCTAGCGGGAGCTCCTACAATGAGCAGTTCTTC; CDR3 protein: CASGPRASGSSYNEQFF
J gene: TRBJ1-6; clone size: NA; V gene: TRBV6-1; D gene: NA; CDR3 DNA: TGTGCCAGCAGTGAGGATCTAGGGAGGGGTAATTCACCCCTCCACTTT; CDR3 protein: CASSEDLGRGNSPLHF
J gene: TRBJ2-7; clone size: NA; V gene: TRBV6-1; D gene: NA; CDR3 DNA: TGTGCCAGCACCGTTGGCGGGATTTCCTACGAGCAGTACTTC; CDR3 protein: CASTVGGISYEQYF
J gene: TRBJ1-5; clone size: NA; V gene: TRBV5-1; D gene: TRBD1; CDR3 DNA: TGCGCCAGCAGCCTTCGGACAGGTCAGCCCCAGCATTTT; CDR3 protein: CASSLRTGQPQHF
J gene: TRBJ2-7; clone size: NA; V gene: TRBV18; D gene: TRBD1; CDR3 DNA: TGTGCCAGCTCACCAGGACAGGGGCCAACATCGATAACCTACGAGCAGTACTTC; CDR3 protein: CASSPGQGPTSITYEQYF
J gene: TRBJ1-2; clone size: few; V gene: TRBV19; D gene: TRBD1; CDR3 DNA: TGTGCCAGTAGTATAGGGGGCCAGGGGGCGACCTATGGCTACACCTTC; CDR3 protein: CASSIGGQGATYGYTF
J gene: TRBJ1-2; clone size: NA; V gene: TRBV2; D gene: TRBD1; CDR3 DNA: TGTGCCAGCGGACAGGGGAATCGAGGCTACACCTTC; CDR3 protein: CASGQGNRGYTF
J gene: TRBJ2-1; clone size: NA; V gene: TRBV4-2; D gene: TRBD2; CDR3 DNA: TGTGCCAGCAGCCAAGGGTTAGCGGGAGGAGTCTACAATGAGCAGTTCTTC; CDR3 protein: CASSQGLAGGVYNEQFF
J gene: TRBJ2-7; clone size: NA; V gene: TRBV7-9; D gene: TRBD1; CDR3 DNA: TGTGCCAGCACCTCCGACAGGGGAAGTGGCGAGCAGTACTTC; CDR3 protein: CASTSDRGSGEQYF
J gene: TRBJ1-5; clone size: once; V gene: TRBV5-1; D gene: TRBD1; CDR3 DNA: TGCGCCAGCAGCTTGGAGGGGGCAAGCAATCAGCCCCAGCATTTT; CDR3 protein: CASSLEGASNQPQHF
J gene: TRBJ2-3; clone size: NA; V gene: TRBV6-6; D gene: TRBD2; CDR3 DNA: TGTGCCAGCAGTTACGGCACTAGCGGAACAGATACGCAGTATTTT; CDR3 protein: CASSYGTSGTDTQYF
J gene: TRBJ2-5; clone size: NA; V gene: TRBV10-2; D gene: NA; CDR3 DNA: TGCGCCAGCCAAGCTCCAGCGTACCAAGAGACCCAGTACTTC; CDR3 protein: CASQAPAYQETQYF
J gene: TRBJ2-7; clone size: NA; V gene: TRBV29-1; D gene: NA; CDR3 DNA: TGCAGCGTTGGGGGCCAATCACTAAGCTCCTACGAGCAGTACTTC; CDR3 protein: CSVGGQSLSSYEQYF
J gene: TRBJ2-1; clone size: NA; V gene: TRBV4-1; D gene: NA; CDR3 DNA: TGCGCCAGCAGCCAAGAGTCCTACGGGTACAATGAGCAGTTCTTC; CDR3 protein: CASSQESYGYNEQFF
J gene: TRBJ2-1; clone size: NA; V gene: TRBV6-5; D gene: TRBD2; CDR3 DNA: TGTGCCAGCAGTTACGACGGGGGGGACTACAATGAGCAGTTCTTC; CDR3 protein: CASSYDGGDYNEQFF
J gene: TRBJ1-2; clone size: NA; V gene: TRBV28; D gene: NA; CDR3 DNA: TGTGCCAGCAGTTCCCATTCCCTCGGGGGGCTAGGGTATGGCTACACCTTC; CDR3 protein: CASSSHSLGGLGYGYTF
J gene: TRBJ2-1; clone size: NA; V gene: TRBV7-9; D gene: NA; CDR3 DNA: TGTGCCAGCAGTCCACCCGGGACATACAATGAGCAGTTCTTC; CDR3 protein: CASSPPGTYNEQFF
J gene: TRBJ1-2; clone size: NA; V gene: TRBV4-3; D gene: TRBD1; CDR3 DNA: TGCGCCAGCAGCCAAGATTTGGGACAGGGGGCGCAAGGCTACACCTTC; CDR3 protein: CASSQDLGQGAQGYTF
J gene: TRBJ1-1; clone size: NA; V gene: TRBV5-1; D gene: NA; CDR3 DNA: TGCGCCAGCAGCGCAGGGTACACTGAAGCTTTCTTT; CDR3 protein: CASSAGYTEAFF
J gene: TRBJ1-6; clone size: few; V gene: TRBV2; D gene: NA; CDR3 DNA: TGTGCCAGCAGTGAAGTACGGGGGTTCGGGGATTCACCCCTCCACTTT; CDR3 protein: CASSEVRGFGDSPLHF
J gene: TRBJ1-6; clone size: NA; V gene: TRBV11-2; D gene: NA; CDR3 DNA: TGTGCCAGCAGCTTAGGGACCAGGGGAGGGTCGGATTCACCCCTCCACTTT; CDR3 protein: CASSLGTRGGSDSPLHF
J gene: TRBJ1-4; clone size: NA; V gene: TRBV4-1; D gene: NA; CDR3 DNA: TGCGCCAGCAGCCAAGATCTTGGGGGAGGCCGGGAAAAACTGTTTTTT; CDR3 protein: CASSQDLGGGREKLFF
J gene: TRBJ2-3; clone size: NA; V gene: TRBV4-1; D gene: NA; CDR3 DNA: TGCGCCAGCAGCCAAGAGGTTAGCCGGTTGGGTACGCAGTATTTT; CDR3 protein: CASSQEVSRLGTQYF
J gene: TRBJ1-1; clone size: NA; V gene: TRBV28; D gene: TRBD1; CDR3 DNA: TGTGCCAGCAGGATAATGACCGGGACAGGGTTGACTGAAGCTTTCTTT; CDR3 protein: CASRIMTGTGLTEAFF
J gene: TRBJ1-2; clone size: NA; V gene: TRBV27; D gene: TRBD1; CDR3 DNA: TGTGCCAGCAGCAACGACAGGGTACGTGGCTACACCTTC; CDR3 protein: CASSNDRVRGYTF
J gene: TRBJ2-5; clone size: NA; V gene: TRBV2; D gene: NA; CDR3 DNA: TGTGCCAGCAGTAACGTGGGAGGTGAGACCCAGTACTTC; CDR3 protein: CASSNVGGETQYF
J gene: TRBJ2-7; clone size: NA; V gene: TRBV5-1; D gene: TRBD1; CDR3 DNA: TGCGCCAGCAGCGCCGGGACAGGGGACGCCTACGAGCAGTACTTC; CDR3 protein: CASSAGTGDAYEQYF
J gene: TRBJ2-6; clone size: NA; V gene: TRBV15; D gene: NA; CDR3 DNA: TGTGCCACCAGCACCGGTACCTCTGGGGCCAACGTCCTGACTTTC; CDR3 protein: CATSTGTSGANVLTF
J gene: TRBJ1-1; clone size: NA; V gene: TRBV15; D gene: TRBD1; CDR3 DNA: TGTGCCACCAGCAGAGGGGGGACAGGGGGCACTGAAGCTTTCTTT; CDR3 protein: CATSRGGTGGTEAFF
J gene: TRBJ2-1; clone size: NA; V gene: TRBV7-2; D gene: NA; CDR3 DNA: TGTGCCAGCAGCTCGTTCAATGAGCAGTTCTTC; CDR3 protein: CASSSFNEQFF
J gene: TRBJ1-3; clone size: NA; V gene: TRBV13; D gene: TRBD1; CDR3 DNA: TGTGCCAGCAGGGATACCTACAGGGGGCGCGGAAACACCATATATTTT; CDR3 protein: CASRDTYRGRGNTIYF
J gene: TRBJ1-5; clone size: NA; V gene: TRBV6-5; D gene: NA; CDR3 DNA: TGTGCCAGCAGGGGCGGGGGGAGCAATCAGCCCCAGCATTTT; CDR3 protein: CASRGGGSNQPQHF
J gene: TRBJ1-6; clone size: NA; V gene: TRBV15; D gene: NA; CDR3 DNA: TGTGCCACCAGCAGAGATTTGGGGCAGGGTCGGGCACCCCTCCACTTT; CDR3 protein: CATSRDLGQGRAPLHF
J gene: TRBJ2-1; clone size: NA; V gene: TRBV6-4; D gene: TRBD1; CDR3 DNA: TGTGCCAGCTCGCCCACGGGGACAGGGTCCTACAATGAGCAGTTCTTC; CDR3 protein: CASSPTGTGSYNEQFF
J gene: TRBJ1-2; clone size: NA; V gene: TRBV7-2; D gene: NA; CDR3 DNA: TGTGCCAGCAGCTTAGGGCCTGGGCAGGGCTATGGCTACACCTTC; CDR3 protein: CASSLGPGQGYGYTF
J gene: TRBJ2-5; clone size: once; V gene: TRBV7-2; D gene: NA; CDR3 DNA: TGTGCCAGCAGCTTAGGAGGGCGGAGCCCGAGGACGACCCAGTACTTC; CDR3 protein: CASSLGGRSPRTTQYF
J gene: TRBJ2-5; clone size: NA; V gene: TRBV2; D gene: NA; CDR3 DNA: TGTGCCAGCAGCCTCAGACAGGCTGAGACCCAGTACTTC; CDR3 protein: CASSLRQAETQYF
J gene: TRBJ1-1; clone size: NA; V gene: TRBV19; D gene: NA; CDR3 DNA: TGTGCCAGTAGTCACCCAGGGAACACTGAAGCTTTCTTT; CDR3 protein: CASSHPGNTEAFF
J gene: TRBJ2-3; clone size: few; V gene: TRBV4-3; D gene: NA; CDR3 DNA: TGCGCCAGCAGCCAAGAGCGCACCCGCACAGATACGCAGTATTTT; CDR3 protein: CASSQERTRTDTQYF
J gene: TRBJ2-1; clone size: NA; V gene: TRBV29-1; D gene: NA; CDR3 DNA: TGCAGCGTTGAAGAGCGGGTTCCTGAGCAGTTCTTC; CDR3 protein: CSVEERVPEQFF
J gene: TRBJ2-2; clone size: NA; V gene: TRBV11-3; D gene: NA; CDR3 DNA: TGTGCCTCCCGCGAAACCACCGGGGAGCTGTTTTTT; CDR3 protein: CASRETTGELFF
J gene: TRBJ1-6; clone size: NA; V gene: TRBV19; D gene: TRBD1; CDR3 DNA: TGTGCCAGTAACTCGGGACAGGTACGCGGAGCCCTCCACTTT; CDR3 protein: CASNSGQVRGALHF
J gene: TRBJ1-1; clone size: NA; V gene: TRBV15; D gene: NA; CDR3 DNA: TGTGCCACCAGGGGACCGGGAGACATGAACACTGAAGCTTTCTTT; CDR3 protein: CATRGPGDMNTEAFF
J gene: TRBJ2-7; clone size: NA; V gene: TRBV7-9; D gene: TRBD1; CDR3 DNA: TGTGCCAGCAGCTTAGCCGCCGGGACAGGATACGAGCAGTACTTC; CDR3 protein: CASSLAAGTGYEQYF
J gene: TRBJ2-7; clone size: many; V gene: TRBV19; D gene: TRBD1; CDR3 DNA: TGTGCCAGTAGTCCCCCAGGGGGCGCTGTATACGAGCAGTACTTC; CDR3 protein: CASSPPGGAVYEQYF
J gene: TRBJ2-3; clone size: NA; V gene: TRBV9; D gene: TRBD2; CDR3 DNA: TGTGCCAGCAGCGAGACTAGCGGGGGGGGTTCGTATACGCAGTATTTT; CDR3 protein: CASSETSGGGSYTQYF
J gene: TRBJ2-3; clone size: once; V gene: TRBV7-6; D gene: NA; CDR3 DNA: TGTGCCAGCAGCCTCGGACTGAGCCCAGATACGCAGTATTTT; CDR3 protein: CASSLGLSPDTQYF
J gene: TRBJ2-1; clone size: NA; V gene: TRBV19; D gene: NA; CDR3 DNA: TGTGCCAGTAGCCAGACTACCAAGATGAACAATGAGCAGTTCTTC; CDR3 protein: CASSQTTKMNNEQFF
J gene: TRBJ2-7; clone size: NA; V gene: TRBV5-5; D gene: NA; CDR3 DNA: TGTGCCAGCAGCGACGACAGCTCCTACGAGCAGTACTTC; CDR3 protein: CASSDDSSYEQYF
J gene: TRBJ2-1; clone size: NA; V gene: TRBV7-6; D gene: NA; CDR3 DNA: TGTGCCAGCAAACTGGGGGGTGAGCAGTTCTTC; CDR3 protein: CASKLGGEQFF
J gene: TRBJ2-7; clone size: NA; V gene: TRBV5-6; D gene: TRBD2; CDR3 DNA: TGTGCCAGCAGCTTGGGGACTAGCGGAGCCTACGAGCAGTACTTC; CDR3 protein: CASSLGTSGAYEQYF
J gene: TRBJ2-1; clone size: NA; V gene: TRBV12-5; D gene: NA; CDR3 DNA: TGTGCTAGTGGTCCTAGCTGGGATGAGCAGTTCTTC; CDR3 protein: CASGPSWDEQFF
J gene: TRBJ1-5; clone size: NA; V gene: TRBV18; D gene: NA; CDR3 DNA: TGTGCCAGCTCACCGTCTAGGGGTGTGGGCAATCAGCCCCAGCATTTT; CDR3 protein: CASSPSRGVGNQPQHF
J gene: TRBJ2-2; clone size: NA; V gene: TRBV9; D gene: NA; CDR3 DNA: TGTGCCAGCAGCGTAGTAACAGCCGGCGGGGAGCTGTTTTTT; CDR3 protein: CASSVVTAGGELFF
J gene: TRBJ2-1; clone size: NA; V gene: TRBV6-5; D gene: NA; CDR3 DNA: TGTGCCAGCAGTTATGAGAGCTACAATGAGCAGTTCTTC; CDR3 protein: CASSYESYNEQFF
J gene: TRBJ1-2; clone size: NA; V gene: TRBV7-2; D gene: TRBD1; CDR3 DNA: TGTGCCAGCAGCCCCCGGGACAGGGGGGACTATGGCTACACCTTC; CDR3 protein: CASSPRDRGDYGYTF